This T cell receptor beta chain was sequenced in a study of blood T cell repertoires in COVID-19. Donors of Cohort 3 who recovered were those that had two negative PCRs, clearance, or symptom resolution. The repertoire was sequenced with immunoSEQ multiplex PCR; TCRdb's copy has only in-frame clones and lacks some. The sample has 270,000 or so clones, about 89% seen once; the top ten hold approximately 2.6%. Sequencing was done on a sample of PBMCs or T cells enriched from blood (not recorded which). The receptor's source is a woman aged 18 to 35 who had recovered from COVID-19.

CDR3 coding DNA: TGTGCCAGCAGCTCTAAGGCTAGCGGGAGCTACGAGCAGTACTTC. It yields the protein CASSSKASGSYEQYF. The chain has TRBV7-8 and TRBJ2-7; TRBD2 matches at 10 bases. The junction had 6 bases not matched to a gene; V was cut back by 4 bases and J by 3 bases. CDR3 length: 15 amino acids. Germline V gene sequence: CDR1 SGHVS, CDR2 FQNEAQ.